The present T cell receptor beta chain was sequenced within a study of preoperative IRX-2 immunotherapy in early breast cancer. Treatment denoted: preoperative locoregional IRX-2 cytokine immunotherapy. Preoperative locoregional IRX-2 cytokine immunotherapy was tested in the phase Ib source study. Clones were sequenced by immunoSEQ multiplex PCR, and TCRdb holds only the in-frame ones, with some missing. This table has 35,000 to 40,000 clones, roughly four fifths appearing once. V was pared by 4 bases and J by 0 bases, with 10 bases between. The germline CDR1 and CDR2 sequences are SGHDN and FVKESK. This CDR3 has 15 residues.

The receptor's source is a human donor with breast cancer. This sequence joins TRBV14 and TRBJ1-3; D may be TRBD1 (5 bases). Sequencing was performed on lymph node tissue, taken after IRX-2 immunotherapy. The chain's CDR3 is CASSRDLPSGNTIYF. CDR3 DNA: TGTGCCAGCAGCCGGGACCTGCCCTCTGGAAACACCATATATTTT.